This TCR beta chain is from a study of spatial heterogeneity in lung cancer. At the level of the study: The study consistently detected more beta-chain than alpha-chain sequences.

Regarding this clonotype: No antigen is known for it.

TCRdb re-called the 5' RACE reads through MiXCR, storing one row per CDR3 protein. The sample shows 12,000 to 15,000 distinct CDR3 sequences, around 7.5% of them seen only once. V was shortened by 9 bases and J by 0 bases, with 12 bases between the two germline ends. Per the germline V gene, CDR1 is ENHRY and CDR2 is SYGVKD. This CDR3 contains 14 residues. As for time point: sample taken at primary tumor resection. Study conclusions and caveats: Mutation counts in tumors were tracked by counts of expanded intratumoral alpha and beta TCRs.

This receptor was taken from a male donor with early-stage non-small cell lung cancer. The input for sequencing was lung tumor tissue, taken at surgery. The genes are TRBV10-3 and TRBJ1-5; a possible D gene is TRBD1 (6 bases). The CDR3 spells CAIGAGDSNQPQHF. For the CDR3, the DNA is TGTGCCATTGGAGCAGGGGATAGCAATCAGCCCCAGCATTTT.